This TCR beta chain was profiled in a study of cytomegalovirus exposure and HLA in healthy donors. Sequencing used immunoSEQ multiplex PCR; TCRdb keeps in-frame clones, though not all of them. The top ten hold 2.5% to 3.5% of the sample, which has 210,000 or so clones, roughly 88% seen once. An approximately 120-subject validation cohort, separate from the approximately 670-subject first cohort, supplied the donors. The source material was PBMCs. This TCR was recovered from a woman aged 18-29 years in good health and CMV-seronegative.

CDR3 DNA: TGTGCCAGCAGTTTAGCGACAGGGGTTCAGCCCCAGCATTTT. This codes for CASSLATGVQPQHF. The chain joins TRBV6-5 to TRBJ1-5, with 8 nucleotides matching TRBD1. This CDR3 has 14 residues. V shed 4 bases, J shed 6 bases, and the junction held 5 bases outside the gene matches. Germline values: CDR1 MNHEY, CDR2 SVGAGI.